This is a list of T cell receptor beta chains from one sample in a study of shared clonotypes between healthy human individuals. This table comes from immunoSEQ multiplex PCR, and its TCRdb copy is limited to in-frame clones, with some not included. Here the sample spans roughly 700,000 clones, roughly 70% being singletons. Input material: memory CD4+ T cells sorted from blood. The receptor set was obtained from a woman younger than 45 in good health. Each CDR3 is given without its conserved first and last residue. Each record gives: V gene, clone size, CDR3 protein. Only some rows state a clone size, as once, few, many or a class for expanded clones.

V gene: TRBV12-1
clone size: few
CDR3 protein: ASSDYEQY

V gene: TRBV28
clone size: .
CDR3 protein: ASSQGYGYT

V gene: TRBV9
clone size: few
CDR3 protein: ASSVGVGPNQPQH

V gene: TRBV2
clone size: .
CDR3 protein: ASSGDRGMGNQPQH

V gene: TRBV5-1
clone size: .
CDR3 protein: ASSSGLAGGNSYEQY

V gene: TRBV28
clone size: few
CDR3 protein: ASSFTQNYGYT

V gene: TRBV6-1
clone size: .
CDR3 protein: ASSEALGQDYGYT

V gene: TRBV27
clone size: once
CDR3 protein: ASSLLGGSNYGYT

V gene: TRBV11-3
clone size: .
CDR3 protein: ASSLGDTVYEQY

V gene: TRBV6-1
clone size: .
CDR3 protein: ASKLDYGYT

V gene: TRBV11-2
clone size: .
CDR3 protein: ASSLATRHSGANVLT

V gene: TRBV27
clone size: .
CDR3 protein: ASSYRDRVLPIY

V gene: TRBV15
clone size: few
CDR3 protein: ATSGETYNEQF

V gene: TRBV7-8
clone size: .
CDR3 protein: ASSLGIANEKLF

V gene: TRBV19
clone size: many
CDR3 protein: ASSPLALSYEQY

V gene: TRBV11-2
clone size: .
CDR3 protein: ASSSLGELDTEAF

V gene: TRBV10-3
clone size: .
CDR3 protein: AISVGYRETEAF

V gene: TRBV7-6
clone size: .
CDR3 protein: ASSLGPENIQY

V gene: TRBV2
clone size: .
CDR3 protein: ASSVASGRETQY

V gene: TRBV2
clone size: once
CDR3 protein: ASSEERRNLGELF

V gene: TRBV7-9
clone size: few
CDR3 protein: ASSIRDSTGELF

V gene: TRBV29-1
clone size: .
CDR3 protein: SVNSGSGYNEQF

V gene: TRBV7-2
clone size: .
CDR3 protein: ASSLKTSGSISYEQY

V gene: TRBV7-3
clone size: once
CDR3 protein: ASSKTSGSTDTQY

V gene: TRBV5-1
clone size: many
CDR3 protein: ASSLGDSSQAF

V gene: TRBV28
clone size: .
CDR3 protein: ASTGGLGYEQY

V gene: TRBV28
clone size: once
CDR3 protein: ASSASRTGIPYGYT

V gene: TRBV19
clone size: .
CDR3 protein: ASSIDRSYEQY

V gene: TRBV27
clone size: .
CDR3 protein: ASSPQAGTIYEQY

V gene: TRBV19
clone size: .
CDR3 protein: ASSNGKNYGYT

V gene: TRBV25-1
clone size: few
CDR3 protein: ASSQGMSQPQH

V gene: TRBV19
clone size: .
CDR3 protein: ASSSSWLAGLNIQY

V gene: TRBV5-1
clone size: .
CDR3 protein: ASSFGTSKNEQF

V gene: TRBV2
clone size: .
CDR3 protein: ASSGAAGTNTGELF

V gene: TRBV6-1
clone size: .
CDR3 protein: ASSETVYEQF

V gene: TRBV7-2
clone size: .
CDR3 protein: ASSSGGLVIGELF

V gene: TRBV7-9
clone size: .
CDR3 protein: ASSLEGPSYNEQF

V gene: TRBV27
clone size: few
CDR3 protein: ASRQGRYEQY

V gene: TRBV28
clone size: .
CDR3 protein: ASSYYNSYNEQF

V gene: TRBV7-2
clone size: .
CDR3 protein: ASSLAGTSVGETQY

V gene: TRBV2
clone size: many
CDR3 protein: ASREGGGNYGYT

V gene: TRBV29-1
clone size: .
CDR3 protein: SPSGTSGMIEQF

V gene: TRBV11-2
clone size: .
CDR3 protein: ASSLAPGPTDTQY

V gene: TRBV27
clone size: .
CDR3 protein: ASSSPHLQGYEQY

V gene: TRBV29-1
clone size: few
CDR3 protein: SVQTGGSYGYT

V gene: TRBV5-1
clone size: .
CDR3 protein: ASSLAFETQY

V gene: TRBV27
clone size: .
CDR3 protein: ASREGTGENQPQH

V gene: TRBV6-5
clone size: many
CDR3 protein: ASSPGTSGQETQY

V gene: TRBV11-2
clone size: .
CDR3 protein: ASSLGAGWDTGELF

V gene: TRBV5-1
clone size: .
CDR3 protein: ASSLQGETQY

V gene: TRBV5-1
clone size: .
CDR3 protein: ASSSSADPSSYEQY

V gene: TRBV9
clone size: once
CDR3 protein: ASSAGTSGRHTYNEQF

V gene: TRBV5-1
clone size: few
CDR3 protein: ASSLEGETQY

V gene: TRBV27
clone size: once
CDR3 protein: ASSPARGTGELF

V gene: TRBV11-2
clone size: .
CDR3 protein: ASSLAKSQY

V gene: TRBV28
clone size: .
CDR3 protein: ASTTPNSGNTIY

V gene: TRBV19
clone size: .
CDR3 protein: ASSTGDYHSYNEQF

V gene: TRBV28
clone size: once
CDR3 protein: ASSTLRPESNQPQH

V gene: TRBV7-2
clone size: .
CDR3 protein: ASSPRDFLEQY

V gene: TRBV6-1
clone size: .
CDR3 protein: ASSERTGVWYGYT